The rows below give T cell receptor beta chains drawn from one sample of a study of CXCR3-negative and CXCR3-positive naive CD8 T cells. TCRdb re-called the 5' RACE reads and shows each CDR3 protein once, DNA omitted. The sample yields some 150,000 distinct CDR3 sequences, of which the top ten take up around 0.3%. Material: naive CXCR3+ CD8+ T cells from blood. These receptors were collected from a human donor in good health. Some clones in this sample may be carry-over from other donors' samples. CDR3s include the opening cysteine and the closing phenylalanine or tryptophan.

J,V,CDR3
TRBJ1-2,TRBV29-1,CSVGGWRGPNYGYTF
TRBJ2-3,TRBV20-1,CSASLTSEVPTDTQYF
TRBJ1-2,TRBV19,CASSAGQGHLYGYTF
TRBJ1-2,TRBV27,CASSFRSGGNYGYTF
TRBJ2-2,TRBV9,CASSASEGQVPGELFF
TRBJ2-7,TRBV29-1,CSVVPGDTYEQYF
TRBJ2-3,TRBV29-1,CSVQTDPDTQYF
TRBJ2-1,TRBV7-3,CASSPLGVGYNEQFF
TRBJ2-3,TRBV9,CASSPDLVFLGSDTQYF
TRBJ1-5,TRBV23-1,CASPRLLNDLGVGDQPQHF
TRBJ2-7,TRBV7-6,CASSLGTASYEQYF
TRBJ1-1,TRBV28,CASSSAGAFGTEAFF
TRBJ2-5,TRBV7-2,CASSSGTALETQYF
TRBJ1-2,TRBV29-1,CSAPGQGGGYTF
TRBJ1-5,TRBV29-1,CSVYDRGKEPQHF
TRBJ2-5,TRBV4-1,CASSHPRFGRAIEETQYF
TRBJ2-6,TRBV29-1,CSGVETSGANVLTF
TRBJ2-2,TRBV6-5,CASSYSTVGELFF
TRBJ2-1,TRBV9,CASSRRDYINEQFF
TRBJ2-5,TRBV20-1,CSASLAGFQETQYF
TRBJ2-1,TRBV6-2/TRBV6-3,CASSYAYSEQFF
TRBJ2-2,TRBV7-3,CASSLNAPGLEMATGELFF
TRBJ2-7,TRBV15,CATSSGGTNYEQYF
TRBJ2-5,TRBV6-2/TRBV6-3,CASSYLPGQETQYF
TRBJ2-7,TRBV5-5,CASSPSTGAYEQYF
TRBJ2-1,TRBV4-2,CASSTISGRAYNEQFF
TRBJ1-6,TRBV5-1,CASSLEPQGPNSPLHF
TRBJ2-5,TRBV20-1,CSALPGTSDIETQYF
TRBJ2-2,TRBV5-1,CASSLGSNTGELFF
TRBJ2-3,TRBV6-6,CASSYEDYSDTQYF
TRBJ2-1,TRBV4-1,CASSQDSVGEQFF
TRBJ2-7,TRBV12-3/TRBV12-4,CASSFVSPYEQYF
TRBJ1-4,TRBV27,CASSYLGSNEKLFF
TRBJ2-7,TRBV20-1,CSAWDGFYEQYF
TRBJ2-7,TRBV20-1,CSARDTSGRPTYEQYF
TRBJ2-7,TRBV7-2,CASSLALPASGVNEQYF
TRBJ2-1,TRBV4-2,CASSQEASNNEQFF
TRBJ2-7,TRBV29-1,CSVENRGTYEQYF
TRBJ2-2,TRBV7-9,CASSLTSGGPTGELFF
TRBJ2-5,TRBV7-9,CASSFSKEQETQYF
TRBJ2-5,TRBV7-9,CASSPAWPAYQETQYF
TRBJ1-4,TRBV5-1,CASSSPDTALFF
TRBJ2-2,TRBV27,CASSSGLETYRGTGELFF
TRBJ2-1,TRBV12-3/TRBV12-4,CASRTSRNEQFF
TRBJ1-2,TRBV10-1,CASSTDRGLGYTF